This T cell receptor (beta chain) derives from a study of shared clonotypes between healthy human individuals. The length of the CDR3 is 15 residues. Per germline, CDR1 SGHAT and CDR2 FQNNGV. The germline V and J ends were trimmed by 1 base and 2 bases, with 9 bases remaining between them. Assay runs were performed at deep level. Replicate PCRs run on sorted subsets employed 200 ng DNA, approximately 30,000 T cell genomes. The repertoire was sequenced with immunoSEQ multiplex PCR; TCRdb's copy has only in-frame clones and lacks some. Altogether roughly 2.4 million clones are present, approximately 94% being singletons, with the ten largest covering roughly 0.13%.

Material for sequencing was naive CD4+ T cells sorted from blood. Subset noted: CD45RA+ positively selected. This clonotype was obtained from a man aged 18 to 29 in good health. The V and J genes are TRBV11-2 and TRBJ2-1; D is ambiguous. The CDR3 protein is CASSLAGYPYNEQFF. The CDR3 DNA reads TGTGCCAGCAGCTTAGCCGGGTATCCCTACAATGAGCAGTTCTTC. The whole variable domain, remainder taken from reference TRBV11-2 and TRBJ2-1, is EAGVAQSPRYKIIEKRQSVAFWCNPISGHATLYWYQQILGQGPKLLIQFQNNGVVDDSQLPKDRFSAERLKGVDSTLKIQPAKLEDSAVYLCASSLAGYPYNEQFFGPGTRLTVL.